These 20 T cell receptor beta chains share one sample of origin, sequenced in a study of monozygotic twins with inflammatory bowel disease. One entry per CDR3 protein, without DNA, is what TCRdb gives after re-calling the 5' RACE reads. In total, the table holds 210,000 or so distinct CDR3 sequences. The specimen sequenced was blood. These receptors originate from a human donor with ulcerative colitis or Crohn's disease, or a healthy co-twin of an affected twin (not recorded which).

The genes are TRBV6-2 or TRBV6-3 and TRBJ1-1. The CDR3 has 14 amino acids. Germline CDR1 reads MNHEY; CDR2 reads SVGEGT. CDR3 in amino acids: CASRKRSSGLEAFF.

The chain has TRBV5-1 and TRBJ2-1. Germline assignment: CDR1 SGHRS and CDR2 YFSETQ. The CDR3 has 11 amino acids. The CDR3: CASSLYDEQFF.

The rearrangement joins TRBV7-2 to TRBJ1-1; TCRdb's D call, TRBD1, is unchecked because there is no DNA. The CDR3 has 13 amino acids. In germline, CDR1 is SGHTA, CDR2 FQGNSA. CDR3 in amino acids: CASSYQQGTEAFF.

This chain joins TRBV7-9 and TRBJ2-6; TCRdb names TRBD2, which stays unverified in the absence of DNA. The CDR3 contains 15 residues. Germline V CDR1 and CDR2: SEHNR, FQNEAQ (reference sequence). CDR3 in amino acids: CASSPAGSGANVLTF.

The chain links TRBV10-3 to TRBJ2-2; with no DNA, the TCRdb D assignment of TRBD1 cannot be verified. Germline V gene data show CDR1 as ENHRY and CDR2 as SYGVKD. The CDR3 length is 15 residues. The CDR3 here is CAIGPRGAYTGELFF.

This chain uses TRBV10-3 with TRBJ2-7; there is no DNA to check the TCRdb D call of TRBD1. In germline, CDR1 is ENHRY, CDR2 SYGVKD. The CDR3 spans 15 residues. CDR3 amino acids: CAISYSGTVSYEQYF.

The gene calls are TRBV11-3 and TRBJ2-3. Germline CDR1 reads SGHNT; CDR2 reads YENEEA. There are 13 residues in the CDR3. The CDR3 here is CASSTDSTDTRYF.

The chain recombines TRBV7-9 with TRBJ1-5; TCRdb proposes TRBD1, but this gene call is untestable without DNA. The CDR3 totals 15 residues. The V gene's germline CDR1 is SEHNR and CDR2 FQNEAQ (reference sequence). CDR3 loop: CASSFGTGHNQPQHF.

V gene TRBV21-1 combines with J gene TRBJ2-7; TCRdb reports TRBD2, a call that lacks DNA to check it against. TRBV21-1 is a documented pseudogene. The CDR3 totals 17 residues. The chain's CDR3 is CASSKDHRTSGRYEQYF.

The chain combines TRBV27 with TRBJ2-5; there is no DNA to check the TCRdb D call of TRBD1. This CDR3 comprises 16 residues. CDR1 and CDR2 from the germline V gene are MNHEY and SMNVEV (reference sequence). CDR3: CASSSPGSSSTETQYF.

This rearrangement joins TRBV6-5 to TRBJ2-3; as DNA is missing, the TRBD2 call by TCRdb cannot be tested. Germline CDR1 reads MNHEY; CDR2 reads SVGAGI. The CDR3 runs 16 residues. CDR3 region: CASSYSIEGSTDTQYF.

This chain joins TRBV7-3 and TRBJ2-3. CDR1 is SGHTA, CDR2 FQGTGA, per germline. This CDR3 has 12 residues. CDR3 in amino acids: CASSLTPDTQYF.

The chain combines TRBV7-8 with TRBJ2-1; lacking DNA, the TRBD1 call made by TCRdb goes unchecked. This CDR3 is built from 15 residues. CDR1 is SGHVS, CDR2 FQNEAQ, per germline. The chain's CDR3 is CASSLEGGTYNEQFF.

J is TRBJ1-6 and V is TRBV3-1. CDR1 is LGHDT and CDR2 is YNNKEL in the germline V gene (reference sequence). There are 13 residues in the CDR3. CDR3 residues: CASSYIGNSPLHF.

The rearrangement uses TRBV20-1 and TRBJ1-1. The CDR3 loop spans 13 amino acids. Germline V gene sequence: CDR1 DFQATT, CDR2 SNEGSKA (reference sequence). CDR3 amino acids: CSARAGGNTEAFF.

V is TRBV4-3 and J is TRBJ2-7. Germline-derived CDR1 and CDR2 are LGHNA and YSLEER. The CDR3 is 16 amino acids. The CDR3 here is CASSQERAGAPYEQYF.

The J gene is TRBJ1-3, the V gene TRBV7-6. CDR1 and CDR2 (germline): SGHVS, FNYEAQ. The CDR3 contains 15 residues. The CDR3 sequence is CASSLATGPGNTIYF.

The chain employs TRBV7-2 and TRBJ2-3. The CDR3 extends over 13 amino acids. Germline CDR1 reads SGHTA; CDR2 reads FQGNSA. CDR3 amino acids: CASSLAGEDTQYF.

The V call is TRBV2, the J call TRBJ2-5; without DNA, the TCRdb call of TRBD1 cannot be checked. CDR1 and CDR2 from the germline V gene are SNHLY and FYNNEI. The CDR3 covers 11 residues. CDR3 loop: CASSGPGAQYF.

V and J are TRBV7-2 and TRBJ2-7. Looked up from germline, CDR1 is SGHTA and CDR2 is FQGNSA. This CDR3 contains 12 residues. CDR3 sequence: CASRFGPYEQYF.